This T cell receptor beta chain is drawn from a study of cytomegalovirus exposure and HLA in healthy donors. General observations from the study: There were a few CMV-associated chains whose specificity for CMV antigens was confirmed in vitro. Later, an analysis found that TCR clusters from the first cohort tended to co-occur in the 130 or so validation repertoires. Cytomegalovirus-associated TCR beta chains were listed, numbering some 180.

Sequenced by immunoSEQ multiplex PCR; TCRdb stores in-frame clones only, minus some. This sample has 150,000 to 200,000 clones, with about 88% found just once. In regard to this clone: The antigen is unknown.

The V gene lost 7 bases and the J gene lost 4 bases, with 23 bases spanning the gap. The CDR3 extends over 17 amino acids. CDR1 SNHLY and CDR2 FYNNEI come from the germline V gene. The sequenced sample was PBMCs. The sequence came from a man between 18 and 29 years old in good health and CMV-seronegative. The gene calls are TRBV2 and TRBJ1-5, with D possibly being TRBD1 (6 bases). In DNA, the CDR3 is TGTGCCAGCAACGACGGGACATCGGGTATCGAAAATCAGCCCCAGCATTTT. Translation: CASNDGTSGIENQPQHF.